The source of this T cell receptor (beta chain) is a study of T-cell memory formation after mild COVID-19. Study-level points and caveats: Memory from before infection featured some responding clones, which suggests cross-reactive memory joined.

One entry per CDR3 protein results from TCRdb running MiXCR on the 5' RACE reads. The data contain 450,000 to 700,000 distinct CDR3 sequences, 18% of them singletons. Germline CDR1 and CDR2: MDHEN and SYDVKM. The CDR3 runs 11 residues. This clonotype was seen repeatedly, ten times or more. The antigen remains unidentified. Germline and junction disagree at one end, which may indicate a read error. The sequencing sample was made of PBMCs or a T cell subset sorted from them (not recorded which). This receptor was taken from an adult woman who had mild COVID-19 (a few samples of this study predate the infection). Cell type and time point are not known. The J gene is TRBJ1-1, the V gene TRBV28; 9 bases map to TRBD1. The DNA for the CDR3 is TGTGCCAGCAGTTCCGGGACAGGGCTACTGTTT. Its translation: CASSSGTGLLF.